The present T cell receptor beta chain was sequenced within a study of early stage breast cancer tumors. Concerning this clone itself: Its antigen is not known.

The CDR3 contains 15 residues. V lost 7 bases to trimming and J lost 3 bases; unmatched junction nucleotides: 5. From germline, CDR1 is SGHRS and CDR2 YFSETQ. The protocol was immunoSEQ multiplex PCR, while the TCRdb copy is restricted to in-frame clones and leaves out a portion. Counted here are a few thousand clones, about 61% occurring once; the ten biggest clones make up roughly 18%. Study observations and caveats: Comparing each tissue with blood distinguished tumor from normal in most of the 16 patients. Compared with adjacent normal breast, tumors showed around 2.5-fold denser, more clonal T cells.

The TCR was taken from a person aged 50 to 59 with breast cancer. The chain combines TRBV5-1 with TRBJ2-5; 14 nucleotides agree with TRBD2. What was sequenced was breast tumor tissue. CDR3 region: CASETSGRAEETQYF. DNA for the CDR3: TGCGCCAGCGAGACTAGCGGGAGGGCCGAAGAGACCCAGTACTTC.